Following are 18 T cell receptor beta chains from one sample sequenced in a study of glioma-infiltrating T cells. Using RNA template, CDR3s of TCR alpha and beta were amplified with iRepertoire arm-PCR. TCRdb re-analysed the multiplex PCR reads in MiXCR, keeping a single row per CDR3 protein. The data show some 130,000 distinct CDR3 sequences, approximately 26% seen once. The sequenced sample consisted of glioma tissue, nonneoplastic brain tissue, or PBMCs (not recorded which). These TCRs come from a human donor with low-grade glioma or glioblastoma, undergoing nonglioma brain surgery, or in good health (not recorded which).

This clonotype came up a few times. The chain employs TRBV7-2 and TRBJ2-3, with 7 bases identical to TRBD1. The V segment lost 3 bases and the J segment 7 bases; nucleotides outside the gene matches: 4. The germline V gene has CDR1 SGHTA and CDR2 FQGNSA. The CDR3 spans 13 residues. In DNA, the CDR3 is TGTGCCAGCAGCTTCCCGGGACAGAATACGCAGTATTTT. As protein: CASSFPGQNTQYF. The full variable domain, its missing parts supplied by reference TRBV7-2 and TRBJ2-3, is GAGVSQSPSNKVTEKGKDVELRCDPISGHTALYWYRQSLGQGLEFLIYFQGNSAPDKSGLPSDRFSAERTGGSVSTLTIQRTQQEDSAVYLCASSFPGQNTQYFGPGTRLTVL.

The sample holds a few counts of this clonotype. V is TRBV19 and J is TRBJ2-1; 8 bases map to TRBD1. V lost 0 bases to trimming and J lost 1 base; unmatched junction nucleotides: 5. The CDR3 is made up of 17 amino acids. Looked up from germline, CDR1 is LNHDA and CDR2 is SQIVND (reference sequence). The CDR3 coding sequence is TGTGCCAGTAGTATAGACGGACAGGGTGGATCCTACAATGAGCAGTTCTTC. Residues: CASSIDGQGGSYNEQFF.

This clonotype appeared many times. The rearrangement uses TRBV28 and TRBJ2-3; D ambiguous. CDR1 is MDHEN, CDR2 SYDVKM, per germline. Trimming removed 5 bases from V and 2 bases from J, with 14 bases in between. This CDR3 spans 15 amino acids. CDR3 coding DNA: TGTGCCAGCAGTCCGTACCGGGCCTTCACAGATACGCAGTATTTT. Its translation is CASSPYRAFTDTQYF.

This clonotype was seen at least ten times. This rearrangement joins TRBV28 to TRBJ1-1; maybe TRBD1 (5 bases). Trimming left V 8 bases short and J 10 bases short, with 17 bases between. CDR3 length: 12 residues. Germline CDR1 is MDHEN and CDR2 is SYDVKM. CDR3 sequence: CASRDGTFGAFF. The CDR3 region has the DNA TGTGCCAGCCGGGACGGTACTTTCGGAGCTTTCTTT. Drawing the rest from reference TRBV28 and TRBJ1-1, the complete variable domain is DVKVTQSSRYLVKRTGEKVFLECVQDMDHENMFWYRQDPGLGLRLIYFSYDVKMKEKGDIPEGYSVSREKKERFSLILESASTNQTSMYLCASRDGTFGAFFGQGTRLTVV.

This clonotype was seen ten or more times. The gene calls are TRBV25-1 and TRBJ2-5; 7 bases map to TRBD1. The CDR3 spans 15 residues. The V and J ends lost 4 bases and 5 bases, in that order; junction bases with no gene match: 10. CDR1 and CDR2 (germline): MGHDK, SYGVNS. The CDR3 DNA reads TGTGCCAGCAGTGCACAAAACAGGGGTGACGAGACCCAGTACTTC. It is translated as CASSAQNRGDETQYF.

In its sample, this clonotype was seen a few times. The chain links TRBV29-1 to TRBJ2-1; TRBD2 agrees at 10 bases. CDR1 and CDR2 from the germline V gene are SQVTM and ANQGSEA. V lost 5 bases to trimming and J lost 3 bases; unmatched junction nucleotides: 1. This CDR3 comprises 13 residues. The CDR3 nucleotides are TGCAGCGTTAGCGGGGGGGACTACAATGAGCAGTTCTTC. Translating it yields CSVSGGDYNEQFF.

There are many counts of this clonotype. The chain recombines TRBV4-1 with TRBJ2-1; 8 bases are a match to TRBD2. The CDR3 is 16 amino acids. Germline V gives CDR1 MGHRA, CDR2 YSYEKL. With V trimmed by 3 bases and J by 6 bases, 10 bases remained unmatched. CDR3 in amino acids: CASSQSTSGKLNEQFF. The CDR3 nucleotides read TGCGCCAGCAGCCAGTCTACTAGCGGCAAACTCAATGAGCAGTTCTTC.

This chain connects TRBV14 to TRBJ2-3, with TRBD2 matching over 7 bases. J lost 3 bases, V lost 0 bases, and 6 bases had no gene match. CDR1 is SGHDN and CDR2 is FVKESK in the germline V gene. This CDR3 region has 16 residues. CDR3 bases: TGTGCCAGCAGCCAAGATCGGGGAGGGGATACAGATACGCAGTATTTT. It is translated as CASSQDRGGDTDTQYF.

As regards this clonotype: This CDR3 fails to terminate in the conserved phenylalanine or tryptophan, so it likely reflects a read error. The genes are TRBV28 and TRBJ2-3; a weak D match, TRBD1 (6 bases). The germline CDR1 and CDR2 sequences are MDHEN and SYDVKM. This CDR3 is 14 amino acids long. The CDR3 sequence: CASSSTGTTGTQYL. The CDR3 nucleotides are TGTGCCAGCAGTTCGACCGGGACAACAGGTACGCAGTATCTT.

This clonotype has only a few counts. The CDR3 sequence is CASSPVGAPNTEAFF. In DNA form, the CDR3 reads TGTGCCAGCAGCCCAGTGGGGGCCCCGAACACTGAAGCTTTCTTT. The chain is built from TRBV5-5 and TRBJ1-1, with D perhaps TRBD1 (6 bases). The CDR3 runs to 15 residues. V lost 4 bases to trimming and J lost 1 base, with 14 bases between them. Germline CDR1 and CDR2: SGHKS and YYEKEE (reference sequence).

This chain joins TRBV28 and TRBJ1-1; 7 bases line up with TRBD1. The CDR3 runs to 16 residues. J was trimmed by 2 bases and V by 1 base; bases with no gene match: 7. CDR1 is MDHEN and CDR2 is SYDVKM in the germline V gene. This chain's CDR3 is CASSLFGQGVNTEAFF. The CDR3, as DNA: TGTGCCAGCAGTTTATTCGGCCAGGGGGTCAACACTGAAGCTTTCTTT.

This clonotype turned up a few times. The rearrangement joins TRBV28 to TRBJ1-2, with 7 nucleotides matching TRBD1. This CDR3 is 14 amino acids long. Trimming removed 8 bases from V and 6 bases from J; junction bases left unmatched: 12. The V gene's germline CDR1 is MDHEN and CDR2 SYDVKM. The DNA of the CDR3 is TGTGCCAGCCGCTTGTCCGGGACAGCCCATGGCTACACCTTC. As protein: CASRLSGTAHGYTF.

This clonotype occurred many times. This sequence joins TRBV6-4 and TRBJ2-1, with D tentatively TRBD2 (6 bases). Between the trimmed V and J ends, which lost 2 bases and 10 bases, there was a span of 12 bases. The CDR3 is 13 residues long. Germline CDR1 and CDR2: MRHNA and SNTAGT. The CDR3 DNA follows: TGTGCCAGCAGTGACCGACTAGATCAAGAGCAGTTCTTC. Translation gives CASSDRLDQEQFF.

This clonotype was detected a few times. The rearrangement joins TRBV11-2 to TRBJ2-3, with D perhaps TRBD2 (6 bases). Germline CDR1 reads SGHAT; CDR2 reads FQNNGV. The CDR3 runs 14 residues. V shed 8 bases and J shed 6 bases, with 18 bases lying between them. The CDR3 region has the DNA TGTGCCAGCGACCCGGGGGACCGGGTGGATACGCAGTATTTT. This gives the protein CASDPGDRVDTQYF.

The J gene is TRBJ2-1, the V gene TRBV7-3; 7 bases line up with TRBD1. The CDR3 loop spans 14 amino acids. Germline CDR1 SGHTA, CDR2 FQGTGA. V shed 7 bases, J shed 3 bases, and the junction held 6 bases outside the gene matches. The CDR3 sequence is CASITGTDYNEQFF. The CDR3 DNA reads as TGTGCCAGCATCACAGGGACAGACTACAATGAGCAGTTCTTC.

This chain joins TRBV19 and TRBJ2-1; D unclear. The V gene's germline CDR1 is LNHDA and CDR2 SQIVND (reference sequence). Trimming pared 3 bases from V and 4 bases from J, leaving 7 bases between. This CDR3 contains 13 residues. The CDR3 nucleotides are TGTGCCAGTAGTATCGGTGGGTACAATGAGCAGTTCTTC. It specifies CASSIGGYNEQFF.

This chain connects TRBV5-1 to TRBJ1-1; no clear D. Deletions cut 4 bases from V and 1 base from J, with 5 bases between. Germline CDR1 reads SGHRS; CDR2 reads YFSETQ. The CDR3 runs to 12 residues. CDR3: CASSSPNTEAFF. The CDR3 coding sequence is TGCGCCAGCAGCAGCCCGAACACTGAAGCTTTCTTT.

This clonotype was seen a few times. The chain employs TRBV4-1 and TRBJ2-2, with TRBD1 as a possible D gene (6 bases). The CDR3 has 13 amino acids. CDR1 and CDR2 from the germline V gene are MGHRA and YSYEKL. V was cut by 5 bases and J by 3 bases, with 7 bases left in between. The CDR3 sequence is CASSNRDTGELFF. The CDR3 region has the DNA TGCGCCAGCAGCAACAGGGACACCGGGGAGCTGTTTTTT.